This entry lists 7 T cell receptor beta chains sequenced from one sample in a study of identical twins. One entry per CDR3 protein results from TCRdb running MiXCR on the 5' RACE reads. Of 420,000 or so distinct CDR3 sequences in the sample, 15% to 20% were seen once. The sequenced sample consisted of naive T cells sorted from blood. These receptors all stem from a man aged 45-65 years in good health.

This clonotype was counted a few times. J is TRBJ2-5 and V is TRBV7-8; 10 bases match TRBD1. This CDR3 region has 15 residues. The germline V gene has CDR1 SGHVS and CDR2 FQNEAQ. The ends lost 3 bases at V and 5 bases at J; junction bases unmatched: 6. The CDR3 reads CASSLRTGGKETQYF. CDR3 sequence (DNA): TGTGCCAGCAGCTTGAGGACAGGGGGGAAGGAGACCCAGTACTTC.

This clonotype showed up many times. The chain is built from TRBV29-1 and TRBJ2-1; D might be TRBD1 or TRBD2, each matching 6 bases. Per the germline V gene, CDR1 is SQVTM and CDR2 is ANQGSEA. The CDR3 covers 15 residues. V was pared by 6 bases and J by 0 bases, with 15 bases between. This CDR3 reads CSVAGGRSSYNEQFF. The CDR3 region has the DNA TGCAGCGTGGCCGGGGGCCGGAGCTCCTACAATGAGCAGTTCTTC.

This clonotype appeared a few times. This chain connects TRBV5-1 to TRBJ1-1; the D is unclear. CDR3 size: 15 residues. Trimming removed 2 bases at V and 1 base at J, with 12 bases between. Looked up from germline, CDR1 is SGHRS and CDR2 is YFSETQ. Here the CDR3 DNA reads TGCGCCAGCAGCTTATCCACGGGCGGGAACACTGAAGCTTTCTTT. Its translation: CASSLSTGGNTEAFF.

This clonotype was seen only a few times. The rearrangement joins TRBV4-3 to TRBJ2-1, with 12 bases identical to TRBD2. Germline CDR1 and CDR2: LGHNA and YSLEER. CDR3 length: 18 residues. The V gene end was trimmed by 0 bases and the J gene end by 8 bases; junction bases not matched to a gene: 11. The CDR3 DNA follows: TGCGCCAGCAGCCAAGATCCCTCACTAGCGGGGGGCGGCCATGAGCAGTTCTTC. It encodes CASSQDPSLAGGGHEQFF.

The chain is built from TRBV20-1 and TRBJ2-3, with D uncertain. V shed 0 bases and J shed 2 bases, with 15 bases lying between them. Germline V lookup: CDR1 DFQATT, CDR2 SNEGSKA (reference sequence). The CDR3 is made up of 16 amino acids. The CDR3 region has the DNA TGCAGTGCTAGAGATCGCAAGAGACTCTCCACAGATACGCAGTATTTT. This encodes CSARDRKRLSTDTQYF.

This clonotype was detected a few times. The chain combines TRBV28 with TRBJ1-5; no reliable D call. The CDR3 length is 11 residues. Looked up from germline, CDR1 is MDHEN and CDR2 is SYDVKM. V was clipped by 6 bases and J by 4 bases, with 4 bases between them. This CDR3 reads CASRNNQPQHF. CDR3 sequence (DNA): TGTGCCAGCAGGAATAATCAGCCCCAGCATTTT.

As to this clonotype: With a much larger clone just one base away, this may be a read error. The CDR3, as DNA: TGCAGTGCTAGTAGCCCTGGCGGGAGAGGCGACGAGCAGTACTTC. Translating gives CSASSPGGRGDEQYF. J is TRBJ2-7 and V is TRBV20-1, with TRBD2 identical over 7 bases. Trimming took 3 bases from V and 5 from J; bases not matched to a gene: 13. Germline CDR1 DFQATT, CDR2 SNEGSKA (reference sequence). This CDR3 contains 15 residues.